Reported below is one T cell receptor (beta chain). Its antigen is undetermined. The PCR ran on 60 Vbeta and 13 Jbeta primers. Profiling relied on immunoSEQ multiplex PCR, and the TCRdb table lists in-frame clones only, not all of them. The repertoire holds about 160,000 clones, with roughly 80% as singletons. This sample was taken from a study of cytomegalovirus exposure and HLA in healthy donors. As for the donors, each was a healthy bone marrow donor. The study's findings and limits: Earlier analysis looked at TCR beta V segments, and most were productive about 90% or about 30% of the time. Despite most TCR sequences being rare, some public TCRs occurred in many donors. A later analysis linked some 17,000 TCR beta sequences to HLA alleles at 0.05 false discovery rate.

The specimen sequenced was PBMCs. The clonotype originates from a woman younger than 35 in good health and CMV-seronegative.

Here the CDR3 DNA reads TGCGCCAGCAGCCAAGAACAGGGTGATGCTGCGAATGAGCAGTTCTTC. It is translated as CASSQEQGDAANEQFF. This chain uses TRBV4-1 with TRBJ2-1, with D possibly being TRBD1 (6 bases). This CDR3 has 16 amino acids. Trimming shortened V by 0 bases and J by 7 bases, and 16 bases separated the two germline ends. In germline, CDR1 is MGHRA, CDR2 YSYEKL.